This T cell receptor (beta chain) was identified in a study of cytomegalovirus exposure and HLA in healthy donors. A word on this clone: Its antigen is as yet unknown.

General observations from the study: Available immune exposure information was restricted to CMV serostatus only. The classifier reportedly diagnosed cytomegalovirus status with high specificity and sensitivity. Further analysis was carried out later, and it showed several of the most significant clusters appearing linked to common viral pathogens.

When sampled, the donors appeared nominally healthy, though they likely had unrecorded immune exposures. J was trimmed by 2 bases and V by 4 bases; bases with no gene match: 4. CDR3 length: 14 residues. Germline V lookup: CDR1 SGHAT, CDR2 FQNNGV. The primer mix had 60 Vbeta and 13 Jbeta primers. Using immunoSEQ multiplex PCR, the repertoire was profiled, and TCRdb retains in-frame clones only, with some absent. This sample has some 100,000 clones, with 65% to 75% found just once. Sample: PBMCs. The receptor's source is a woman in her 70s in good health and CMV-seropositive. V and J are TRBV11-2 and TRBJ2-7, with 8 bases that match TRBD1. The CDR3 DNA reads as TGTGCCAGCAGCTATACACAGGGGGCCTACGAGCAGTACTTC. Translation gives CASSYTQGAYEQYF.